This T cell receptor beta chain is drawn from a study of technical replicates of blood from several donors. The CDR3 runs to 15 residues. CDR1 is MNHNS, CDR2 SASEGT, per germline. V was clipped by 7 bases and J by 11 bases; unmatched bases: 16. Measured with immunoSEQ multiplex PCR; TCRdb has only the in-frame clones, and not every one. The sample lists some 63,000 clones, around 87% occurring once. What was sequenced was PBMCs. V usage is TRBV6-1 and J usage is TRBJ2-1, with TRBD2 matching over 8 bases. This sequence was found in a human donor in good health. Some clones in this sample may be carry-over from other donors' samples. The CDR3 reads CASTGDRGGFNQQFF. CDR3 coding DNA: TGTGCCAGCACCGGGGACCGGGGGGGTTTTAATCAGCAGTTCTTC.